The present T cell receptor beta chain was sequenced within a study of post-analysis software for immune sequencing data. Overall study: Both relapsing-remitting and secondary progressive multiple sclerosis featured among the disease courses, as did progressive-relapsing multiple sclerosis. General study points: Relative to controls, patients with multiple sclerosis showed significantly lower normalized Chao1 diversity. Co-batched samples clustered tightly together by F measure. Controls showed lower frequencies than patients for five TRBV segments, and TRBV5-6, TRBV5-1 and TRBV20-1 were among these.

The TCR beta cDNA libraries contained unique molecular identifiers. T cells numbering about 0.9 to 11 million yielded cDNA molecules that totaled some 500,000. Via MiXCR, TCRdb re-called the PCR reads, giving one row per CDR3 protein. Of 550,000 to 700,000 distinct CDR3 sequences listed, around 47% are singletons. A remark on this clonotype: Its antigen is not known.

The CDR3 runs 10 residues. Germline V gene sequence: CDR1 SQVTM, CDR2 ANQGSEA. V gave up 3 bases and J gave up 7 bases, with 6 bases separating them. The TCR was taken from a girl between 5 and 17 years old with multiple sclerosis. Source material: blood. The chain joins TRBV29-1 to TRBJ2-5; D is unclear. DNA for the CDR3: TGCAGCGTTGAGTTGGGGACCCAGTACTTC. This encodes CSVELGTQYF.